This TCR beta chain was sequenced in a study of type 1 and type 2 diabetes patients. General study points: Type 1 diabetes repertoires were significantly less diverse than type 2 diabetes ones.

This CDR3 has 14 amino acids. Germline lookup yields CDR1 ENHRY and CDR2 SYGVKD. About this clonotype itself: Its antigen is still unknown. The junction shows a germline mismatch at one end, possibly a read error.

Genomic DNA was the PCR template. Amplification of the beta chain CDR3 used 30 forward and 13 reverse multiplex primers. TCRdb reprocessed the multiplex PCR reads via MiXCR and lists one record per CDR3 protein. The repertoire consists of 250,000 to 300,000 distinct CDR3 sequences, with around 47% occurring once and the leading ten covering around 15%. Sequenced material: peripheral blood mononuclear cells (PBMCs). The source is a man between 18 and 29 years old with type 2 diabetes. The V and J genes are TRBV10-3 and TRBJ1-3; 8 bases fit TRBD1. Here the CDR3 reads CASSEATGVNTIYF. The CDR3 nucleotides are TGTGCCAGCAGTGAGGCGACAGGGGTAAACACCATATATTTT.